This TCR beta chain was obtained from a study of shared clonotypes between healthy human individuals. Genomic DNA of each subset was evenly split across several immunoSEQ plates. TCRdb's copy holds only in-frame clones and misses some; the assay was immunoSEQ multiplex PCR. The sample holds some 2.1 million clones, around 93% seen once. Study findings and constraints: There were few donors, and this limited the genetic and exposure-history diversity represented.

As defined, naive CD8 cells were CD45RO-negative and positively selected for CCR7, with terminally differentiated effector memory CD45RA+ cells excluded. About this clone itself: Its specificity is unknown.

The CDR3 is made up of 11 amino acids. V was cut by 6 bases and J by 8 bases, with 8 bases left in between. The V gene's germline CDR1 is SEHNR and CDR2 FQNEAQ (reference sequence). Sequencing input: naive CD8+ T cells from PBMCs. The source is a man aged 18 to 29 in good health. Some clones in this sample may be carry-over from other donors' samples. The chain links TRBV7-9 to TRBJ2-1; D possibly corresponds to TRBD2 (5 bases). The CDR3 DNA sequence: TGTGCCAGCAGGGGAGAGGATGAGCAGTTCTTC. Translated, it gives CASRGEDEQFF.